These T cell receptor beta chains were read from a single sample in a study of blood T cell repertoires in COVID-19. Here immunoSEQ multiplex PCR was the method, and the copy in TCRdb shows in-frame clones only, minus some. The repertoire has fewer than 85,000 clones, 88% of them found once; the top ten carry approximately 4.8%. Specimen: peripheral blood. These receptors all stem from a human donor in a cohort sampled during active COVID-19. CDR3s include the opening cysteine and the closing phenylalanine or tryptophan. The D gene is left open where the match is weak. The listing skips clone size in some rows; elsewhere it reads once, few, many or a size class.

D: TRBD1
J: TRBJ1-2
size: NA
V: TRBV5-1
CDR3: CASSPEGGFGYTF
DNA: TGCGCCAGCAGCCCGGAAGGGGGCTTCGGCTACACCTTC

D: TRBD1
J: TRBJ2-3
size: NA
V: TRBV15
CDR3: CATSRDLLRTGPQYTDTQYF
DNA: TGTGCCACCAGCAGAGATCTCCTCCGGACAGGGCCCCAGTACACAGATACGCAGTATTTT

D: TRBD1
J: TRBJ1-5
size: NA
V: TRBV6-5
CDR3: CASYTRDRGSQPQHF
DNA: TGTGCCAGCTATACCCGGGACAGGGGGAGTCAGCCCCAGCATTTT

D: NA
J: TRBJ2-1
size: NA
V: TRBV10-3
CDR3: CAISEQASAEQFF
DNA: TGTGCCATCAGTGAGCAGGCTAGCGCTGAGCAGTTCTTC

D: TRBD1
J: TRBJ1-4
size: NA
V: TRBV3-1/TRBV3-2
CDR3: CASSPGTGDNEKLFF
DNA: TGTGCCAGCAGCCCGGGGACAGGGGATAATGAAAAACTGTTTTTT

D: TRBD2
J: TRBJ2-3
size: few
V: TRBV13
CDR3: CASSHGASGASSTDTQYF
DNA: TGTGCCAGCAGCCACGGGGCTAGCGGGGCTTCTAGCACAGATACGCAGTATTTT

D: TRBD1
J: TRBJ2-5
size: NA
V: TRBV19
CDR3: CASSLSGTGMVTQYF
DNA: TGTGCCAGTAGCCTCTCCGGGACAGGGATGGTGACCCAGTACTTC

D: TRBD2
J: TRBJ2-3
size: NA
V: TRBV5-1
CDR3: CASSFGPAGADTQYF
DNA: TGCGCCAGCAGCTTTGGACCAGCGGGAGCAGATACGCAGTATTTT

D: TRBD1
J: TRBJ2-5
size: NA
V: TRBV28
CDR3: CASSPGVGQGLETQYF
DNA: TGTGCCAGCAGCCCGGGGGTGGGACAGGGCTTAGAGACCCAGTACTTC

D: NA
J: TRBJ1-6
size: few
V: TRBV28
CDR3: CASSLMGQGSGSPLHF
DNA: TGTGCCAGCAGTTTAATGGGTCAGGGTAGTGGTTCACCCCTCCACTTT

D: NA
J: TRBJ1-2
size: once
V: TRBV11-2
CDR3: CASSTGQNYGYTF
DNA: TGTGCCAGCAGCACCGGACAGAACTATGGCTACACCTTC

D: NA
J: TRBJ2-6
size: NA
V: TRBV7-7
CDR3: CASSPAGTVSGANVLTF
DNA: TGTGCCAGCAGCCCGGCGGGGACAGTTTCTGGGGCCAACGTCCTGACTTTC

D: NA
J: TRBJ1-3
size: NA
V: TRBV2
CDR3: CASSETVSGNTIYF
DNA: TGTGCCAGCAGTGAAACGGTCTCTGGAAACACCATATATTTT

D: TRBD2
J: TRBJ2-5
size: NA
V: TRBV18
CDR3: CASSPGTSGGLETQYF
DNA: TGTGCCAGCTCACCTGGGACTAGCGGGGGTTTAGAGACCCAGTACTTC

D: NA
J: TRBJ1-4
size: once
V: TRBV28
CDR3: CASSLNEKLFF
DNA: TGTGCCAGCAGTCTTAATGAAAAACTGTTTTTT

D: TRBD1
J: TRBJ1-4
size: NA
V: TRBV6-5
CDR3: CASSSQARGPGEKLFF
DNA: TGTGCCAGCAGTTCCCAAGCCAGGGGGCCGGGGGAAAAACTGTTTTTT

D: NA
J: TRBJ1-5
size: NA
V: TRBV6-5
CDR3: CASGRTGYSNQPQHF
DNA: TGTGCCAGCGGTCGCACAGGGTATAGCAATCAGCCCCAGCATTTT

D: NA
J: TRBJ1-4
size: NA
V: TRBV5-1
CDR3: CASSLQTARGKLFF
DNA: TGCGCCAGCAGCTTGCAGACTGCCAGAGGAAAACTGTTTTTT

D: NA
J: TRBJ1-5
size: once
V: TRBV7-2
CDR3: CASSLLGGTQPQHF
DNA: TGTGCCAGCAGCTTATTGGGAGGTACTCAGCCCCAGCATTTT

D: NA
J: TRBJ2-7
size: NA
V: TRBV30
CDR3: CAWSVPRQALYEQYF
DNA: TGTGCCTGGAGTGTACCCCGACAGGCCCTCTACGAGCAGTACTTC

D: TRBD1
J: TRBJ2-7
size: few
V: TRBV18
CDR3: CASSPRTGGEQYF
DNA: TGTGCCAGCTCGCCTCGAACAGGGGGCGAGCAGTACTTC

D: TRBD2
J: TRBJ2-5
size: NA
V: TRBV4-2
CDR3: CASSRSLDGTSRETQYF
DNA: TGTGCCAGCAGCCGGAGTTTGGATGGGACTAGTAGGGAGACCCAGTACTTC

D: TRBD2
J: TRBJ2-5
size: NA
V: TRBV7-3
CDR3: CASSLGPSGGQETQYF
DNA: TGTGCCAGCAGCTTAGGCCCTAGCGGGGGTCAAGAGACCCAGTACTTC

D: TRBD1
J: TRBJ1-2
size: NA
V: TRBV10-3
CDR3: CAISESTGGAGYGYTF
DNA: TGTGCCATCAGTGAGTCGACAGGGGGCGCTGGGTATGGCTACACCTTC

D: NA
J: TRBJ2-7
size: NA
V: TRBV28
CDR3: CASSLEQGSYEQYF
DNA: TGTGCCAGCAGTTTAGAACAGGGCTCCTACGAGCAGTACTTC

D: TRBD2
J: TRBJ2-2
size: once
V: TRBV5-4
CDR3: CASSPGLAVPGELFF
DNA: TGTGCCAGCAGCCCGGGACTAGCGGTCCCCGGGGAGCTGTTTTTT

D: TRBD2
J: TRBJ2-1
size: NA
V: TRBV5-1
CDR3: CASSPHRTSGDQSYNEQFF
DNA: TGCGCCAGCAGCCCGCACCGGACTAGCGGGGATCAATCTTACAATGAGCAGTTCTTC

D: NA
J: TRBJ1-5
size: once
V: TRBV28
CDR3: CASRLENQPQHF
DNA: TGTGCCAGCAGGCTAGAGAATCAGCCCCAGCATTTT

D: NA
J: TRBJ2-7
size: NA
V: TRBV12-3/TRBV12-4
CDR3: CASSFTRVEQYF
DNA: TGTGCCAGCAGTTTTACCCGGGTCGAGCAGTACTTC

D: NA
J: TRBJ2-3
size: NA
V: TRBV6-1
CDR3: CASSELQIGDTQYF
DNA: TGTGCCAGCAGTGAATTACAGATCGGCGATACGCAGTATTTT

D: NA
J: TRBJ1-2
size: once
V: TRBV14
CDR3: CASSPQRHRVQTRNYGYTF
DNA: TGTGCCAGCAGCCCCCAACGCCACAGGGTTCAAACCCGAAACTATGGCTACACCTTC

D: TRBD1
J: TRBJ2-7
size: NA
V: TRBV4-2
CDR3: CASSQEGETGDEQYF
DNA: TGTGCCAGCAGCCAAGAAGGGGAGACAGGGGACGAGCAGTACTTC

D: NA
J: TRBJ1-1
size: NA
V: TRBV30
CDR3: CAWTVAVRNTEAFF
DNA: TGTGCCTGGACCGTGGCGGTGAGGAACACTGAAGCTTTCTTT

D: NA
J: TRBJ1-2
size: NA
V: TRBV27
CDR3: CASSLFGISGYTF
DNA: TGTGCCAGCAGTTTATTCGGGATATCTGGCTACACCTTC

D: TRBD2
J: TRBJ2-7
size: NA
V: TRBV18
CDR3: CASSPPAGGDYEQYF
DNA: TGTGCCAGCTCACCACCCGCGGGAGGGGATTACGAGCAGTACTTC

D: NA
J: TRBJ2-7
size: NA
V: TRBV19
CDR3: CASSTLGEDSYEQYF
DNA: TGTGCCAGTAGTACCCTGGGGGAGGATTCCTACGAGCAGTACTTC

D: NA
J: TRBJ2-4
size: NA
V: TRBV2
CDR3: CASSEAGTPVNIQYF
DNA: TGTGCCAGCAGCGAAGCCGGGACACCAGTAAACATTCAGTACTTC

D: NA
J: TRBJ2-1
size: NA
V: TRBV7-9
CDR3: CASSSTSGEQFF
DNA: TGTGCCAGCAGCTCTACCAGCGGTGAGCAGTTCTTC

D: TRBD1
J: TRBJ1-2
size: NA
V: TRBV6-1
CDR3: CASSEAIRQGRDYGYTF
DNA: TGTGCCAGCAGTGAAGCGATCCGACAGGGGCGAGACTATGGCTACACCTTC

D: TRBD1
J: TRBJ1-1
size: NA
V: TRBV10-2
CDR3: CASSPARPGGRTEAFF
DNA: TGCGCCAGCAGCCCGGCCCGGCCAGGGGGAAGGACTGAAGCTTTCTTT

D: NA
J: TRBJ2-3
size: once
V: TRBV5-6
CDR3: CASSSGAGGFTDTQYF
DNA: TGTGCCAGCAGCTCTGGGGCAGGTGGGTTCACAGATACGCAGTATTTT

D: TRBD1
J: TRBJ2-5
size: once
V: TRBV18
CDR3: CASSPLGPRQGSGETQYF
DNA: TGTGCCAGCTCACCATTGGGCCCCCGACAGGGGAGTGGAGAGACCCAGTACTTC

D: NA
J: TRBJ1-2
size: NA
V: TRBV30
CDR3: CAWSAGAGGYGYTF
DNA: TGTGCCTGGAGTGCCGGGGCGGGAGGCTATGGCTACACCTTC

D: NA
J: TRBJ1-1
size: NA
V: TRBV28
CDR3: CASSLTGEVNTEAFF
DNA: TGTGCCAGCAGTTTGACCGGGGAGGTGAACACTGAAGCTTTCTTT

D: TRBD1
J: TRBJ1-6
size: NA
V: TRBV4-2
CDR3: CASSQGQGDSPLHF
DNA: TGTGCCAGCAGCCAAGGACAGGGCGATTCACCCCTCCACTTT